This T cell receptor (beta chain) was obtained from a study of T cells in tuberculosis. Whole-study findings and limits: Active tuberculosis cases were adults; controls were adolescents. GMM-specific TCRs were nearer to active tuberculosis alpha repertoires, suggesting expansion.

For this clone: Its specificity is unknown.

The length of the CDR3 is 16 residues. Unmatched junction bases numbered 6, after V lost 2 bases and J lost 0 bases. The germline V gene encodes CDR1 KGHSH and CDR2 LQKENI. Libraries were prepared by immunoSEQ multiplex PCR; TCRdb keeps only in-frame clonotypes and omits some of them. Counted here are around 30,000 clones, about 83% occurring once; the ten biggest clones make up around 5.2%. Specified time point: new active TB diagnosis, blood taken before or within 7 days of starting treatment. The source was PBMCs, collected at tuberculosis diagnosis. The sequence derives from an adult with tuberculosis. The chain employs TRBV18 and TRBJ1-1; the match to TRBD1 covers 7 bases. CDR3 in amino acids: CASSPGNRGLNTEAFF. Written as DNA, the CDR3 is TGTGCCAGCTCACCAGGTAACAGGGGACTGAACACTGAAGCTTTCTTT.